The 2 T cell receptor beta chains listed next were all sequenced from one sample in a study of blood T cells in healthy people across ages. Through a sample-barcoded 5' primer and a J-beta primer mix, a second PCR was run for roughly 6 to 11 cycles. Each CDR3 protein gets one entry after TCRdb re-called the 5' RACE reads with MiXCR. The sample carries over 1.5 million distinct CDR3 sequences, about 50% recorded once. Specimen: blood. All receptors come from a woman aged 40 to 55 in good health.

Ten or more counts support this clonotype. This chain connects TRBV5-1 to TRBJ2-1, with 7 bases matching TRBD1. Unmatched junction bases numbered 10, after V lost 1 base and J lost 9 bases. Germline V CDR1 and CDR2: SGHRS, YFSETQ. The CDR3 is 15 amino acids. The CDR3 protein is CASSLRGTGEGEQFF. The CDR3 DNA sequence: TGCGCCAGCAGCTTGAGAGGAACAGGGGAAGGTGAGCAGTTCTTC.

The V and J genes are TRBV4-3 and TRBJ1-1; D uncertain. There are 16 residues in the CDR3. V lost 0 bases and J lost 4, with 15 bases in between. From germline, CDR1 is LGHNA and CDR2 YSLEER. Here the CDR3 reads CASSQDWKGIGTEAFF. CDR3 nucleotide sequence: TGCGCCAGCAGCCAAGATTGGAAAGGGATAGGCACTGAAGCTTTCTTT.